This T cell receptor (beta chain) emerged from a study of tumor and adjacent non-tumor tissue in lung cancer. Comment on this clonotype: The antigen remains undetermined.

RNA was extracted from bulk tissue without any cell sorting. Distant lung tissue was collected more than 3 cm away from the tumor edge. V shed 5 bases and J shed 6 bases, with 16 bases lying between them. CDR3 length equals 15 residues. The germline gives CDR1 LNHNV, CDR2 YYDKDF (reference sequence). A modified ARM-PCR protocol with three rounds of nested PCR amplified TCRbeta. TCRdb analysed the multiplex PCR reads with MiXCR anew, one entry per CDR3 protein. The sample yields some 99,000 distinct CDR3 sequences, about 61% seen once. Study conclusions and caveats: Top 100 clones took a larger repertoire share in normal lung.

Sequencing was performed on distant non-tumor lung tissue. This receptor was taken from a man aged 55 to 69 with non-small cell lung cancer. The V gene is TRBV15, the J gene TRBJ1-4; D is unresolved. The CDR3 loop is CATSYSRVDYEKLFF. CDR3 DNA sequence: TGTGCCACCAGCTACTCGAGGGTAGATTATGAAAAACTGTTTTTT.